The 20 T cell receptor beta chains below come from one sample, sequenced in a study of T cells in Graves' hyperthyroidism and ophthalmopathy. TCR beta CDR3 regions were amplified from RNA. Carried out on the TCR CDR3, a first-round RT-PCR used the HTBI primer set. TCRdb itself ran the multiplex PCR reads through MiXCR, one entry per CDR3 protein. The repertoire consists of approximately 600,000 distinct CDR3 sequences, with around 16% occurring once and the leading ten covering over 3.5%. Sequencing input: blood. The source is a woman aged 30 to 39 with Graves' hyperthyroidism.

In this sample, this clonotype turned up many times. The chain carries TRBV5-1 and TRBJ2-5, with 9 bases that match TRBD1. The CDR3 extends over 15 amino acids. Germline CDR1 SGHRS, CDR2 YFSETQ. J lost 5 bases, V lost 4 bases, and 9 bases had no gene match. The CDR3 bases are TGCGCCAGCAGCGGAGGGACAGGGCTGGGGGAGACCCAGTACTTC. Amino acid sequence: CASSGGTGLGETQYF.

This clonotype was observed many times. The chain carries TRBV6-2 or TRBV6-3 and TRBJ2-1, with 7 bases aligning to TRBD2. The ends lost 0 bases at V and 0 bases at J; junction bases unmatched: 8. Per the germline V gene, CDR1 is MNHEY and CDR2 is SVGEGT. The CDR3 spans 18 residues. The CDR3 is CASSYSEAAGNSYNEQFF. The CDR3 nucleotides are TGTGCCAGCAGTTACTCGGAGGCAGCGGGGAACTCCTACAATGAGCAGTTCTTC.

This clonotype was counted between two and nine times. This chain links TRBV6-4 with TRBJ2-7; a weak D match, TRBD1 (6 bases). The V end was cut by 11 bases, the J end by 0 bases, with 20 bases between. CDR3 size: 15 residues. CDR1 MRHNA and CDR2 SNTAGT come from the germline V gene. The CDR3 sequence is CAEGQSWGYSYEQYF. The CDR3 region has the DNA TGTGCCGAAGGACAGTCCTGGGGCTACTCCTACGAGCAGTACTTC.

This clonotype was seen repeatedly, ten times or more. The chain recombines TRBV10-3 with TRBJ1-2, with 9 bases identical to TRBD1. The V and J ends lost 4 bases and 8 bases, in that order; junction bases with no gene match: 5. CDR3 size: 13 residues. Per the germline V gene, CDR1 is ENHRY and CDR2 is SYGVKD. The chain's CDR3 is CAISGLDRGGYTF. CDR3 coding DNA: TGTGCCATCAGTGGCCTGGACAGGGGCGGCTACACCTTC.

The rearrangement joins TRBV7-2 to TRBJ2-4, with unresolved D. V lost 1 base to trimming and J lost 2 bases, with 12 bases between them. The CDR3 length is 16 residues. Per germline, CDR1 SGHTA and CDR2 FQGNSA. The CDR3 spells CASSLDHRFTKNIQYF. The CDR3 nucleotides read TGTGCCAGCAGCTTAGATCACAGATTTACCAAAAACATTCAGTACTTC. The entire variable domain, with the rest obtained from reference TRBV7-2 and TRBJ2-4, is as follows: GAGVSQSPSNKVTEKGKDVELRCDPISGHTALYWYRQSLGQGLEFLIYFQGNSAPDKSGLPSDRFSAERTGGSVSTLTIQRTQQEDSAVYLCASSLDHRFTKNIQYFGAGTRLSVL.

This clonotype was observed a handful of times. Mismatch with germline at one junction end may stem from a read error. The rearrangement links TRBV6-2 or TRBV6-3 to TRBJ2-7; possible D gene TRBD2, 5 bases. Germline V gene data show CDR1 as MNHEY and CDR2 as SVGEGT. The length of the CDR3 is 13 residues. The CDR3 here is CASSYEGSYKQYF. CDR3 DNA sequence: TGTGCCAGCAGTTACGAGGGATCCTACAAGCAGTACTTC.

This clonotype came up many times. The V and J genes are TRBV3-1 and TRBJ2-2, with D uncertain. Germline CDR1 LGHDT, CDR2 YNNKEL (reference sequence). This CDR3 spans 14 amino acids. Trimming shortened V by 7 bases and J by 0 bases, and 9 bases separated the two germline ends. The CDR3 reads CASTEGTNTGELFF. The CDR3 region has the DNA TGTGCCAGCACCGAAGGAACGAACACCGGGGAGCTGTTTTTT. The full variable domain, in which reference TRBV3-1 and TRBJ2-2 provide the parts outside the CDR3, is DTAVSQTPKYLVTQMGNDKSIKCEQNLGHDTMYWYKQDSKKFLKIMFSYNNKELIINETVPNRFSPKSPDKAHLNLHINSLELGDSAVYFCASTEGTNTGELFFGEGSRLTVL.

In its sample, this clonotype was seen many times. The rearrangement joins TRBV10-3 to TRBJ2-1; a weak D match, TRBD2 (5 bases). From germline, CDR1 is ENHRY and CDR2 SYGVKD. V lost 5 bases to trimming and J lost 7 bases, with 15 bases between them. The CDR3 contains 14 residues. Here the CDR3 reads CAISSPPGENEQFF. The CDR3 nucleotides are TGTGCCATCAGTTCCCCTCCCGGGGAGAATGAGCAGTTCTTC.

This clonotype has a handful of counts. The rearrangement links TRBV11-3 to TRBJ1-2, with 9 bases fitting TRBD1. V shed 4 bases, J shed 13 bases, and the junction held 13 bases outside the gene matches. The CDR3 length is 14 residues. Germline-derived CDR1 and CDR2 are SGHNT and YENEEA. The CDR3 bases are TGTGCCAGCAGCTCCGGGACAGGGAAGCAATATCCCACCTTC. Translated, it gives CASSSGTGKQYPTF.

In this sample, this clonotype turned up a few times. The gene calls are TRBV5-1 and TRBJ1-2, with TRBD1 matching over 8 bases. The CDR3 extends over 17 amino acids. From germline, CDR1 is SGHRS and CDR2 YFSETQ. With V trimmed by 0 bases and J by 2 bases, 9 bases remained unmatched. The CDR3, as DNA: TGCGCCAGCAGCTTGGAGCCAGGGGGCTGGGAAAACTATGGCTACACCTTC. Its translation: CASSLEPGGWENYGYTF.

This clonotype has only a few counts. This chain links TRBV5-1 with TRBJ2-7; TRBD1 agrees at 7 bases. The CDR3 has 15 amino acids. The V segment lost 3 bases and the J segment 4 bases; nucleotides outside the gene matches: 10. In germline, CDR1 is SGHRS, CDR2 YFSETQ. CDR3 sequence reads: CASSWRGQENYEQYF. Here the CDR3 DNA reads TGCGCCAGCAGCTGGCGCGGACAGGAAAATTACGAGCAGTACTTC.

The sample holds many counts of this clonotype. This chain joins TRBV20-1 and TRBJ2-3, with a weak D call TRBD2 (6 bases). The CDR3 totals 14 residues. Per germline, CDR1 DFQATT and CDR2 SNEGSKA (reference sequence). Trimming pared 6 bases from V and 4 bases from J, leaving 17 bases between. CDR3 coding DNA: TGCAGTGCCCCAAGACTAGGGATGGCAGATACGCAGTATTTT. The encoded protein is CSAPRLGMADTQYF.

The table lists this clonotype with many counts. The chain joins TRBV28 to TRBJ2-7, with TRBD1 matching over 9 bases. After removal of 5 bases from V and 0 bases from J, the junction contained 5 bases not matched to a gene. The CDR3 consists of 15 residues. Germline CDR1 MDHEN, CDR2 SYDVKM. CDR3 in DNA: TGTGCCAGCAGTCCCCGGACAGGGGCCTCCTACGAGCAGTACTTC. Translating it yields CASSPRTGASYEQYF.

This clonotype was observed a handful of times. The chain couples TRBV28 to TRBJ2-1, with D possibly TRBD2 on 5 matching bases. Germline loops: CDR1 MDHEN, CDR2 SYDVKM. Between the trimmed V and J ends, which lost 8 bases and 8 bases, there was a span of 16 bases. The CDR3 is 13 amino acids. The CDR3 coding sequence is TGTGCCAGCTCACTCCGGAGGATCGATGAGCAGTTCTTC. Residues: CASSLRRIDEQFF.

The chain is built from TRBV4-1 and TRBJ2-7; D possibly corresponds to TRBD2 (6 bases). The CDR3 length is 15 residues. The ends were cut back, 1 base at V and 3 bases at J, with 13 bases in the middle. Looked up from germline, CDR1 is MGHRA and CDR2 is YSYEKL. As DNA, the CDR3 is TGCGCCAGCAGCCAAGTAACGGGAGAGCACTACGAGCAGTACTTC. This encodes CASSQVTGEHYEQYF.

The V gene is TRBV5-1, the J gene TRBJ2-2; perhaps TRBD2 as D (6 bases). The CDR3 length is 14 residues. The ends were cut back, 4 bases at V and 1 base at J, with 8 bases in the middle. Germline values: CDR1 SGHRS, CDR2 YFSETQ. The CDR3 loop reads CASSEGLNTGELFF. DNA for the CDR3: TGCGCCAGCAGCGAGGGACTGAACACCGGGGAGCTGTTTTTT.

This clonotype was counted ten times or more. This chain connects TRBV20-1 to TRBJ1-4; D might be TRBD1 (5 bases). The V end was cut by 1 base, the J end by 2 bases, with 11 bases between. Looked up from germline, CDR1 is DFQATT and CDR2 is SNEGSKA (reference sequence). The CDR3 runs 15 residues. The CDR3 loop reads CSARVPRVTNEKLFF. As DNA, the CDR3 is TGCAGTGCTAGAGTCCCCAGGGTTACTAATGAAAAACTGTTTTTT.

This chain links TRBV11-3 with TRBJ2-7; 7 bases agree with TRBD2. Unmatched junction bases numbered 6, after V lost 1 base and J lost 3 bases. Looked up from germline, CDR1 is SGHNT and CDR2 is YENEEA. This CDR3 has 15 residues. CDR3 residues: CASSLGGGGLYEQYF. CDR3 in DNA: TGTGCCAGCAGCTTAGGGGGCGGGGGACTCTACGAGCAGTACTTC.

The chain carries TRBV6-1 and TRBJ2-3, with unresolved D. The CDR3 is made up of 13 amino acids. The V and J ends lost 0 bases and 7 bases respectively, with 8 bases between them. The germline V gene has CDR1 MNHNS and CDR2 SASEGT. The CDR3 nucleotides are TGTGCCAGCAGTGAAGCGAGGCGCCATACGCAGTATTTT. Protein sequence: CASSEARRHTQYF.

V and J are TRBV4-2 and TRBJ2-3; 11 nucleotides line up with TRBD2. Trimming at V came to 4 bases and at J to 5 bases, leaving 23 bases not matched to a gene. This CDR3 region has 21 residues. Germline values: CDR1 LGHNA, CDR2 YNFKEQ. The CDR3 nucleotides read TGTGCCAGCAGCCTTACCCAATATGGGACTAGCGGAGGAGCTCGGGGAGATACGCAGTATTTT. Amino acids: CASSLTQYGTSGGARGDTQYF.